The clone carrying this T cell receptor beta chain has a handful of counts. Its antigen remains unknown. Tagging with unique molecular identifiers was applied to individual cDNA molecules. TCRdb independently ran MiXCR on the 5' RACE reads; one entry per CDR3 protein. The sample has about 80,000 distinct CDR3 sequences, approximately 12% seen once. This sample was included in a study of early T cells in non-severe SARS-CoV-2 infection. Overall study context: Sequencing of unsorted whole blood was done on bulk RNA, leaving chains unpaired. Points from the study as a whole: Sequences matched to VDJdb favored anti-spike CD8 responses, while private and CD4 specificities were missed.

Per germline, CDR1 LNHDA and CDR2 SQIVND (reference sequence). This CDR3 spans 15 amino acids. The ends were cut back, 6 bases at V and 0 bases at J, with 15 bases in the middle. This clonotype was obtained from an adult who was a healthcare worker with PCR-confirmed SARS-CoV-2 infection or an uninfected control (not recorded which). The rearrangement joins TRBV19 to TRBJ2-7; D call uncertain. Sequenced input: whole blood. CDR3: CASSPDTGSSYEQYF. For the CDR3, the DNA is TGTGCCAGTAGCCCCGACACTGGAAGCTCCTACGAGCAGTACTTC. Together with reference TRBV19 and TRBJ2-7, the CDR3 gives the full variable domain: DGGITQSPKYLFRKEGQNVTLSCEQNLNHDAMYWYRQDPGQGLRLIYYSQIVNDFQKGDIAEGYSVSREKKESFPLTVTSAQKNPTAFYLCASSPDTGSSYEQYFGPGTRLTVT.